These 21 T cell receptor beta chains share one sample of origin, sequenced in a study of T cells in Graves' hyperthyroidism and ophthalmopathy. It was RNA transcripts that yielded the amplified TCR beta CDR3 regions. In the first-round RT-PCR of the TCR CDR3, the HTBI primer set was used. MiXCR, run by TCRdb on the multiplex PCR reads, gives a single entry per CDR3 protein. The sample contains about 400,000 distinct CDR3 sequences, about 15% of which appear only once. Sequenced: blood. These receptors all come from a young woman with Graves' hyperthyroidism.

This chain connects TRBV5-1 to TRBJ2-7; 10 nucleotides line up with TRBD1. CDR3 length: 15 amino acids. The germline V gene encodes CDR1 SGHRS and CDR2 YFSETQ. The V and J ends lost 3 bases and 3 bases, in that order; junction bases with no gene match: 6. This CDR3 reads CASSWAGTGDYEQYF. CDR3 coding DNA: TGCGCCAGCAGCTGGGCCGGGACAGGGGACTACGAGCAGTACTTC.

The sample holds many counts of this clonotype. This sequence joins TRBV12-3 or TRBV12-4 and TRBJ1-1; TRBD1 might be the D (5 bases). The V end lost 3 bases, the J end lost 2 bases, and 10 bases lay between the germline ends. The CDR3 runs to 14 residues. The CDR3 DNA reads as TGTGCCAGCAGTTTCGGGGCAATAAACACTGAAGCTTTCTTT. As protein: CASSFGAINTEAFF.

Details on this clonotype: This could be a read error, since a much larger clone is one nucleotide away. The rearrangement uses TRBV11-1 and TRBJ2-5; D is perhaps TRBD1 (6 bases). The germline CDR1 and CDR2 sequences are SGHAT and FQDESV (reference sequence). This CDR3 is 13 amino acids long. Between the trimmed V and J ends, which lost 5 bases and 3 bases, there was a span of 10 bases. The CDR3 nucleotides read TGTGCCAGCAGCGCAGGACAGAAAGAGACCCAGTACTTC. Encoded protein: CASSAGQKETQYF.

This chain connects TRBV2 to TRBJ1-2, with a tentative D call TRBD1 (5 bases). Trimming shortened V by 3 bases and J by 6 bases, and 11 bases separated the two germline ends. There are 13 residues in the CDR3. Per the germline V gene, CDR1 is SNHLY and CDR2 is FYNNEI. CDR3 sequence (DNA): TGTGCCAGCAGTGAGGCGACAGCAGATGGCTACACCTTC. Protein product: CASSEATADGYTF.

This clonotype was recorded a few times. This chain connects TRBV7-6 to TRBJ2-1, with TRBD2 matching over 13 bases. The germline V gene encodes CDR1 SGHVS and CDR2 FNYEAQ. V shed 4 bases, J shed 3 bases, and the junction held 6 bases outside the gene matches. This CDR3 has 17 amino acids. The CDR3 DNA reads TGTGCCAGCAGCTCTGGACTAGCGGGAGCCGGCTACAATGAGCAGTTCTTC. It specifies CASSSGLAGAGYNEQFF.

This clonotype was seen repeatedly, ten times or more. DNA for the CDR3: TGTGCCAGCAGCCAAGCAGGCTCTGGAAACACCATATATTTT. This gives the protein CASSQAGSGNTIYF. The rearrangement links TRBV3-1 to TRBJ1-3, with D uncertain. The ends were cut back, 1 base at V and 0 bases at J, with 4 bases in the middle. The CDR3 spans 14 residues. Germline-derived CDR1 and CDR2 are LGHDT and YNNKEL (reference sequence).

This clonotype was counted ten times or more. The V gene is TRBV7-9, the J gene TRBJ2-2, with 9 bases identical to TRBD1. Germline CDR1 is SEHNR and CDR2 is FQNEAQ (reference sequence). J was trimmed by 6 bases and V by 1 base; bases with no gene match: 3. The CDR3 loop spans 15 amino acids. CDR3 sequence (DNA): TGTGCCAGCAGCTTAGGGGACAGGGACTCCGGGGAGCTGTTTTTT. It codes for CASSLGDRDSGELFF.

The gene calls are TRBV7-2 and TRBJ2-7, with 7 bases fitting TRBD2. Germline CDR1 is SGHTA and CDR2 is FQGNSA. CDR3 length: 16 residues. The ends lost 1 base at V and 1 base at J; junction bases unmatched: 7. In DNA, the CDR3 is TGTGCCAGCAGCTTAGGTGGGACTACTTCATCCTACGAGCAGTACTTC. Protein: CASSLGGTTSSYEQYF.

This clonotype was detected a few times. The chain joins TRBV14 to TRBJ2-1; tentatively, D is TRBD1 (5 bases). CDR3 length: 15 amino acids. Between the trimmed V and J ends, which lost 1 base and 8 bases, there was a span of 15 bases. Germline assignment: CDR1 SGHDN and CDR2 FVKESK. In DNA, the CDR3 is TGTGCCAGCAGCCAAGTTTGGGGCGGTATAGATGAGCAGTTCTTC. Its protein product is CASSQVWGGIDEQFF.

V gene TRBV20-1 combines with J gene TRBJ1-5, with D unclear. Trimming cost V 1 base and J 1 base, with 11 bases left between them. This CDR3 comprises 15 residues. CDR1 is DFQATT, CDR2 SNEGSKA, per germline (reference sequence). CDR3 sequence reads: CSARVSGYSNQPQHF. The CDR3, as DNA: TGCAGTGCTAGAGTCTCTGGGTACAGCAATCAGCCCCAGCATTTT.

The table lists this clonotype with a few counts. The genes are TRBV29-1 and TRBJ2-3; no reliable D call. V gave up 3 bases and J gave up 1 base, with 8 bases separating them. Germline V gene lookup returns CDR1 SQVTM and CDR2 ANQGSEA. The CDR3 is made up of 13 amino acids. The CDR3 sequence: CSVDAGGTDTQYF. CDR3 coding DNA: TGCAGCGTTGATGCAGGAGGCACAGATACGCAGTATTTT.

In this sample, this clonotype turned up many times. The CDR3 sequence is CASSLQDNSYEQYF. The CDR3, as DNA: TGTGCCAGCAGCCTACAGGATAACTCCTACGAGCAGTACTTC. The V gene is TRBV7-3, the J gene TRBJ2-7, with D tentatively TRBD1 (5 bases). The CDR3 has 14 residues. V was pared by 5 bases and J by 0 bases, with 11 bases between. The germline CDR1 and CDR2 sequences are SGHTA and FQGTGA. Full variable domain (rest looked up from reference TRBV7-3 and TRBJ2-7): GAGVSQTPSNKVTEKGKYVELRCDPISGHTALYWYRQSLGQGPEFLIYFQGTGAADDSGLPNDRFFAVRPEGSVSTLKIQRTERGDSAVYLCASSLQDNSYEQYFGPGTRLTVT.

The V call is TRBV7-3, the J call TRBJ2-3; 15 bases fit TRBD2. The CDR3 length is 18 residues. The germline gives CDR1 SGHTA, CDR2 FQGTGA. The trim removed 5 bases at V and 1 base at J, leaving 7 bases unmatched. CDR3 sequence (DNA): TGTGCCAGCAGCCCCGGACTAGCGGGAGGGTGGGGCACAGATACGCAGTATTTT. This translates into CASSPGLAGGWGTDTQYF.

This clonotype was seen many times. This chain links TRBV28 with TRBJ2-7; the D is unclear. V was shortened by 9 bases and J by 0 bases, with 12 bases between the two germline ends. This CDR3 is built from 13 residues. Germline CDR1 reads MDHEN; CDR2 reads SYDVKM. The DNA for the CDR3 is TGTGCCAGTAACGGCCAGTACTCCTACGAGCAGTACTTC. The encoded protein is CASNGQYSYEQYF.

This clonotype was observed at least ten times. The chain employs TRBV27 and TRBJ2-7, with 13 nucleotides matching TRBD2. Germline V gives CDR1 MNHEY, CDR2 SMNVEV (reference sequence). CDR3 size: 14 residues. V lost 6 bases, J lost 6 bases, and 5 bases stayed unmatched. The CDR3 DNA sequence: TGTGCCAGCAGCTGGACTAGCGGGAGCCCCGAGCAGTACTTC. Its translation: CASSWTSGSPEQYF.

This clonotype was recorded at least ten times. CDR3 region: CASSPGLADLGTQYF. CDR3 DNA sequence: TGTGCCAGCTCACCGGGACTAGCGGATTTAGGGACCCAGTACTTC. The chain carries TRBV18 and TRBJ2-5; TRBD2 agrees at 11 bases. Germline V gene data show CDR1 as KGHSH and CDR2 as LQKENI. The CDR3 length is 15 residues. The ends lost 3 bases at V and 7 bases at J; junction bases unmatched: 7.

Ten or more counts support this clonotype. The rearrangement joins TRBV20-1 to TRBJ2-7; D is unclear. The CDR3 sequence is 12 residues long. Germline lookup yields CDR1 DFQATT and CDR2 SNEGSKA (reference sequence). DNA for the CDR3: TGCAGCTCCCGCGGCCTCTCCTACGAGCAGTACTTC. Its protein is CSSRGLSYEQYF.

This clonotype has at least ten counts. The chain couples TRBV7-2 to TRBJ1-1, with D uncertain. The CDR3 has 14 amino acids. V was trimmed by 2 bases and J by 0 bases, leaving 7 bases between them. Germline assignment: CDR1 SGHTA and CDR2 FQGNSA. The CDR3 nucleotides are TGTGCCAGCAGCTTAAGGGCGGTGAACACTGAAGCTTTCTTT. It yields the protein CASSLRAVNTEAFF.

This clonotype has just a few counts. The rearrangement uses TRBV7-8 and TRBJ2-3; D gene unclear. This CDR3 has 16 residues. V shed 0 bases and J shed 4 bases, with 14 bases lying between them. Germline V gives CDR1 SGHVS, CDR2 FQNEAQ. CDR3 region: CASSLAPDPGPDTQYF. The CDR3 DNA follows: TGTGCCAGCAGCTTAGCCCCCGACCCCGGGCCAGATACGCAGTATTTT.

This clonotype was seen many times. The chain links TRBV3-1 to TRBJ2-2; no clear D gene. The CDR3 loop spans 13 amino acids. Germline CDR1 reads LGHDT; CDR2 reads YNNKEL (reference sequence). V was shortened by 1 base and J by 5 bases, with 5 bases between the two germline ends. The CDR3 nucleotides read TGTGCCAGCAGCCAAGTGGCGACCGGGGAGCTGTTTTTT. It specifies CASSQVATGELFF.

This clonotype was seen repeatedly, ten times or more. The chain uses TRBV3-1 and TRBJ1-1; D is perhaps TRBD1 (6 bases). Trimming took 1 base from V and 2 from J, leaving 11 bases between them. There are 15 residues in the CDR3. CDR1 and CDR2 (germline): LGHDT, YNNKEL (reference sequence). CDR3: CASSQVAGANTEAFF. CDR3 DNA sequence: TGTGCCAGCAGCCAAGTTGCAGGGGCAAACACTGAAGCTTTCTTT.